Listed below are T cell receptor beta chains from one sample, sequenced in a study of memory CD4+ T cells and cytomegalovirus serostatus. This table comes from immunoSEQ multiplex PCR, and its TCRdb copy is limited to in-frame clones, with some not included. In the table there are about 82,000 clones, roughly 80% of which are singletons. The sample consisted of memory CD4+ T cells from blood. These receptors all stem from an adult in good health and CMV-seronegative. Both conserved end residues are trimmed from each CDR3. The D gene is left open where the match is weak.

ASSRTGFNEKLF	12	TRBV6-5	TRBJ1-4	TRBD1
ASSERVETQY	10	TRBV2	TRBJ2-5	NA
SAYGSYEQY	9	TRBV20-1	TRBJ2-7	NA
ASSQITGYYGYT	12	TRBV4-3	TRBJ1-2	NA
ASSLDLRGGQETQY	14	TRBV7-2	TRBJ2-5	TRBD2
AISKQGIDSGANVLT	15	TRBV10-3	TRBJ2-6	TRBD1
ASSLGPTGELF	11	TRBV7-2	TRBJ2-2	NA
ASSYSYGAGQPQH	13	TRBV6-5	TRBJ1-5	NA
ASSLTGQQVGPQH	13	TRBV7-8	TRBJ1-5	TRBD1
ASSVSGANLRGYT	13	TRBV5-1	TRBJ1-2	NA
ASSQDQQGNYGYT	13	TRBV4-2	TRBJ1-2	NA
ASSLADTQY	9	TRBV7-9	TRBJ2-3	NA
ASIPGQTGANVLT	13	TRBV6-1	TRBJ2-6	NA
ASSERQYYQHQH	12	TRBV2	TRBJ1-5	NA
ASSTSSGAEGYT	12	TRBV27	TRBJ1-2	NA
ATSRTGGNSPLH	12	TRBV15	TRBJ1-6	TRBD1
ASSLRGTGNYGYT	13	TRBV5-1	TRBJ1-2	TRBD1
AISESGTGSAEAF	13	TRBV10-3	TRBJ1-1	TRBD1
ASSSQGAGNTGELF	14	TRBV2	TRBJ2-2	TRBD1
ASSLDGRRGF	10	TRBV11-2	TRBJ1-1	NA